The present TCR beta chain was sequenced within a study of metastatic and nonmetastatic thyroid tumors. Study-wide background: Peripheral blood and tumor or nodule samples from malignant and benign thyroid patients were compared. Study-level points and caveats: Versus benign nodules, malignant thyroid tumors reportedly had significantly higher TCR beta diversity, in blood and tumor.

This clone was seen ten or more times. Its specificity is not known. TCRdb recomputed clones from the PCR reads via MiXCR. The sample lists approximately 25,000 clones; 20% to 25% were seen once. Until they underwent thyroid surgery, no patient had received any treatment. This TCR was sampled from a male donor with papillary thyroid cancer or a benign thyroid nodule (not recorded which). Some clones in this sample may be carry-over from other donors' samples. Sequencing was performed on blood.

Written as DNA, the CDR3 is TGTGCCATCAGAAATAGCGGGGGGCCGTCGCGGCAGTACTTC. Translated: CAIRNSGGPSRQYF. The chain uses TRBV10-3 and TRBJ2-7; 10 bases agree with TRBD2. CDR3 length: 14 residues. Losses at the gene ends were 6 bases for V and 9 bases for J; bases not matched to a gene: 11. Per germline, CDR1 ENHRY and CDR2 SYGVKD.